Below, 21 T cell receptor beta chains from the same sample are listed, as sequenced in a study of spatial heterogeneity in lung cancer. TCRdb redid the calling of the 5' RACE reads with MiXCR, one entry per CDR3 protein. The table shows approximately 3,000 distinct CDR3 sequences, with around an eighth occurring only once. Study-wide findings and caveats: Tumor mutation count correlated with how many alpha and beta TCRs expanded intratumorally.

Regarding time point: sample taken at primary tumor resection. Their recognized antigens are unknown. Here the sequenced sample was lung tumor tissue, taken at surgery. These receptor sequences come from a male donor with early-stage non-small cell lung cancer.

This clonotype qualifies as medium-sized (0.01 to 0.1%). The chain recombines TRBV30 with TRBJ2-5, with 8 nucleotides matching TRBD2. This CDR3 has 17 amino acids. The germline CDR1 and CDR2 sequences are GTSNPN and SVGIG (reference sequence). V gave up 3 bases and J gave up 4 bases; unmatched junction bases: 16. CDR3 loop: CAWSRGLADNGPETQYF. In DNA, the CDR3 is TGTGCCTGGAGCCGCGGACTAGCTGATAACGGACCAGAGACCCAGTACTTC.

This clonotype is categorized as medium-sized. This CDR3 is CASSQGQANQETQYF. In nucleotides, the CDR3 is TGTGCCAGCAGCCAGGGACAGGCCAACCAAGAGACCCAGTACTTC. V gene TRBV3-1 combines with J gene TRBJ2-5; 8 bases are shared with TRBD1. J lost 0 bases, V lost 3 bases, and 3 bases had no gene match. CDR1 is LGHDT and CDR2 is YNNKEL in the germline V gene (reference sequence). CDR3 size: 15 residues.

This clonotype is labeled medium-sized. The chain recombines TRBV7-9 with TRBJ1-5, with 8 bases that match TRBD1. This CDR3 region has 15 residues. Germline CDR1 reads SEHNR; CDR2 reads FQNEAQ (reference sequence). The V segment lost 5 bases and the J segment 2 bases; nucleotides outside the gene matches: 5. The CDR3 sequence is CASSETGAGNQPQHF. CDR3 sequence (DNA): TGTGCCAGCAGCGAGACAGGGGCAGGCAATCAGCCCCAGCATTTT.

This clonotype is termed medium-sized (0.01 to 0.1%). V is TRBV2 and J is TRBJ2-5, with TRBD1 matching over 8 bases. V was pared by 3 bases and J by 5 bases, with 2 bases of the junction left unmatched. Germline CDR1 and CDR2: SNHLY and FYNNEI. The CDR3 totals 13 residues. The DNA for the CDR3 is TGTGCCAGCAGTGACAGGGGGCGCGAGACCCAGTACTTC. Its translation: CASSDRGRETQYF.

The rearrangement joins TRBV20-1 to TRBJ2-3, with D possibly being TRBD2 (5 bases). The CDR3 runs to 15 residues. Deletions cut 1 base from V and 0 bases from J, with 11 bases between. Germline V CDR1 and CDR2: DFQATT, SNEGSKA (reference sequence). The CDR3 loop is CSARVLALSTDTQYF. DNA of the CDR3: TGCAGTGCTAGAGTCCTAGCCCTAAGCACAGATACGCAGTATTTT.

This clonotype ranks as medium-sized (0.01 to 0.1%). CDR3 in amino acids: CASSLYNEQFF. CDR3 coding DNA: TGTGCCAGCAGCCTCTACAATGAGCAGTTCTTC. The chain joins TRBV9 to TRBJ2-1; D gene uncertain. The CDR3 runs 11 residues. Germline loops: CDR1 SGDLS, CDR2 YYNGEE. The V and J ends lost 4 bases and 3 bases respectively, with 2 bases between them.

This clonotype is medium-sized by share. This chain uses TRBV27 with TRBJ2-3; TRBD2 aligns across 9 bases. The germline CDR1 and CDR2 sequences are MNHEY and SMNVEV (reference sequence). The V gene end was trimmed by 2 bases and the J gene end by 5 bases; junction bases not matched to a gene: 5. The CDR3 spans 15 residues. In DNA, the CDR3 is TGTGCCAGCAGTTTAGCGGGAGGGAGGAAAGATACGCAGTATTTT. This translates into CASSLAGGRKDTQYF.

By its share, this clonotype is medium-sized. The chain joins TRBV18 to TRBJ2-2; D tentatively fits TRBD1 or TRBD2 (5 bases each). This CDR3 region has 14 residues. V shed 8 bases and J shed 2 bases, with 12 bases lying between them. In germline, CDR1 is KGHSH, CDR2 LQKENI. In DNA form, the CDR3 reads TGTGCCAGCACCTATGGGGGAAACACCGGGGAGCTGTTTTTT. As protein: CASTYGGNTGELFF. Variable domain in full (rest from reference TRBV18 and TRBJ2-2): NAGVMQNPRHLVRRRGQEARLRCSPMKGHSHVYWYRQLPEEGLKFMVYLQKENIIDESGMPKERFSAEFPKEGPSILRIQQVVRGDSAAYFCASTYGGNTGELFFGEGSRLTVL.

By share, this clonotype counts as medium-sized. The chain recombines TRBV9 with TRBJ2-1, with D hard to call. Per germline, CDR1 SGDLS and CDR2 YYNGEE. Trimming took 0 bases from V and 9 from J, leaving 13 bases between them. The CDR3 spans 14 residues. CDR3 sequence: CASSVESSSGEQFF. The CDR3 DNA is TGTGCCAGCAGCGTAGAGAGCTCGTCCGGTGAGCAGTTCTTC.

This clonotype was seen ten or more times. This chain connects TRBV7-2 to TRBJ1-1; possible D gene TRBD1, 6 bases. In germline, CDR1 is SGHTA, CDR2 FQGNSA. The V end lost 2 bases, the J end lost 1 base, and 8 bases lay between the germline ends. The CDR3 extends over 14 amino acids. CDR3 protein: CASSLQGPNTEAFF. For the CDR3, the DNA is TGTGCCAGCAGCTTACAGGGGCCGAACACTGAAGCTTTCTTT.

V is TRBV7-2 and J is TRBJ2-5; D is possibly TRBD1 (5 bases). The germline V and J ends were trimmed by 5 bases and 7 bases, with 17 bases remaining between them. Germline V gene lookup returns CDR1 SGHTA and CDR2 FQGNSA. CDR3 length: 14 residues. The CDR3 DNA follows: TGTGCCAGCAGCATACTCCCATCCCAGGGGACCCAGTACTTC. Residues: CASSILPSQGTQYF.

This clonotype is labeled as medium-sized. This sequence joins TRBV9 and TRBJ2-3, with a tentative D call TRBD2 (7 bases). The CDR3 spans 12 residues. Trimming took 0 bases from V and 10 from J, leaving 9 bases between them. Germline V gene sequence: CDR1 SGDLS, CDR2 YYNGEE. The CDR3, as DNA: TGTGCCAGCAGCGTAGAAGGGGGGGCGCAGTATTTT. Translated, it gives CASSVEGGAQYF.

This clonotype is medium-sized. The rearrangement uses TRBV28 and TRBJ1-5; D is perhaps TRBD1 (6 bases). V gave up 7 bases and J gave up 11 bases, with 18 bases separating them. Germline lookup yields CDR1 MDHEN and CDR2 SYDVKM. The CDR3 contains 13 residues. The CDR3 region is CASISTGSRAQHF. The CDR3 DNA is TGTGCCAGCATCTCTACAGGGTCAAGGGCCCAGCATTTT.

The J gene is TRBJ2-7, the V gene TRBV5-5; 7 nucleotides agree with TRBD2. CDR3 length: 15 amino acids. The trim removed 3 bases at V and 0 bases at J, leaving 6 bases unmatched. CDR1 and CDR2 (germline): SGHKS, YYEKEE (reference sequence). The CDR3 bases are TGTGCCAGCAGCTGGAGCGGGGCGAGCTCCTACGAGCAGTACTTC. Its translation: CASSWSGASSYEQYF.

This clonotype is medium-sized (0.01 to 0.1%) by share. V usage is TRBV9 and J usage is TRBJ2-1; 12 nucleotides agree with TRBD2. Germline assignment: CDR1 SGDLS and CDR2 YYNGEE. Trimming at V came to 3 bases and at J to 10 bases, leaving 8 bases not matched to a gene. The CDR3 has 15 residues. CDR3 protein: CASSATSGSLGEQFF. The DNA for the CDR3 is TGTGCCAGCAGCGCGACTAGCGGGAGTTTAGGCGAGCAGTTCTTC.

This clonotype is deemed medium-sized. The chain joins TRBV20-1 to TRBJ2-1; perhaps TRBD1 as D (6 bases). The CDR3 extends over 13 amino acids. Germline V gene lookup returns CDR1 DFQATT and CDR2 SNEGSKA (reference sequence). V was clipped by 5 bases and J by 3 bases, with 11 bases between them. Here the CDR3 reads CSAHRVNYNEQFF. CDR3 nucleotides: TGCAGTGCTCACAGGGTCAACTACAATGAGCAGTTCTTC.

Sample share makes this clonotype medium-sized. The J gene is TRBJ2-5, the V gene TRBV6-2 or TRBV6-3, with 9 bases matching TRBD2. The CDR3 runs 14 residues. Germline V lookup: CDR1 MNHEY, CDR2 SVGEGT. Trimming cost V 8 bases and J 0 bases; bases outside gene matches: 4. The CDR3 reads CASLSGRYQETQYF. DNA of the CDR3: TGTGCCAGCCTCAGCGGGAGGTACCAAGAGACCCAGTACTTC.

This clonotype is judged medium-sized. In DNA form, the CDR3 reads TGCAGCGCCGAGACAGGGGAAGTGCGCAGGGAGCTGTTTTTT. Encoded protein: CSAETGEVRRELFF. The chain uses TRBV29-1 and TRBJ2-2, with 8 bases aligning to TRBD1. The germline V gene has CDR1 SQVTM and CDR2 ANQGSEA. With 7 bases clipped from V and 9 bases from J, the junction kept 13 bases outside the gene matches. The CDR3 is 14 amino acids.

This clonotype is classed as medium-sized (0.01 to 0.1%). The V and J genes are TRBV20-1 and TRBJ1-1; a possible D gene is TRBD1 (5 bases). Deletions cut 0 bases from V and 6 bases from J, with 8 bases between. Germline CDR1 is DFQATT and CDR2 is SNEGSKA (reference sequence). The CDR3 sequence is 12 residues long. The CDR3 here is CSAREGAAEAFF. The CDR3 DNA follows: TGCAGTGCTAGAGAAGGGGCGGCTGAAGCTTTCTTT.

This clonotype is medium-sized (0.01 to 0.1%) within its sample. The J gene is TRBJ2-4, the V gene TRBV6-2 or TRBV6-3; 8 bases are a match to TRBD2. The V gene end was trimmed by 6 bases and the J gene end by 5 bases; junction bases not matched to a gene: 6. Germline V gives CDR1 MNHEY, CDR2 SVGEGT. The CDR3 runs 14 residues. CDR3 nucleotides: TGTGCCAGCAGGCGCCGGGGGGGAGAAAACATTCAGTACTTC. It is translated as CASRRRGGENIQYF.

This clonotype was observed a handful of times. For the CDR3, the DNA is TGCAGCTCCAATACAGATACGCAGTATTTT. It encodes CSSNTDTQYF. The chain is built from TRBV29-1 and TRBJ2-3; D not certain. V lost 8 bases and J 3 bases, leaving 6 bases between the germline ends. The CDR3 contains 10 residues. Germline V gene lookup returns CDR1 SQVTM and CDR2 ANQGSEA.